This T cell receptor beta chain appears in the sequencing data of a study of molecular identifiers for immune sequencing clone quantification. Whole-study context: Replicate experiments took RNA from about 20,000 or 100,000 naive CD8 cells, divided it five ways and sequenced four.

Looked up from germline, CDR1 is DFQATT and CDR2 is SNEGSKA (reference sequence). The CDR3 length is 15 residues. J gave up 3 bases and V 3 bases, and 8 bases lay outside the gene matches. When naive CD8 T cells were sorted, they were gated as CD8+CD4-CCR7+CD45RA+. TCRdb recomputed calls from the PCR reads with MiXCR, one row per CDR3 protein. Altogether about 640,000 distinct CDR3 sequences are present, just under 20% being singletons, with the ten largest covering 0.85%. The chain employs TRBV20-1 and TRBJ2-1; 7 bases are a match to TRBD1. Sequencing used naive CD8+ T cells from blood, with Jurkat cell RNA spiked in. The subset here: FACS-sorted CD8+CD4-CCR7+CD45RA+ naive T cells. This TCR derives from a human donor in good health. Some libraries in this study had Jurkat cell RNA spiked in. CDR3 DNA: TGCAGTGCTAGGGACGACAGGGACCACTACAATGAGCAGTTCTTC. It is translated as CSARDDRDHYNEQFF.